One and the same sample provided the 29 T cell receptor beta chains below, sequenced in a study of glioma-infiltrating T cells after dendritic cell vaccination. Clones were read by immunoSEQ multiplex PCR, and TCRdb kept only the in-frame ones, dropping some. The data show about 50,000 clones, with approximately 90% seen just once and about 5% held by the top ten. Described time point: after dendritic cell vaccination, including at tumor progression/relapse. The specimen was blood, collected after dendritic cell vaccination. The receptor source for this set is a human donor with glioblastoma.

V and J are TRBV7-9 and TRBJ2-1; 7 positions match TRBD1. Germline-derived CDR1 and CDR2 are SEHNR and FQNEAQ (reference sequence). CDR3 length equals 15 residues. The J segment lost 2 bases and the V segment lost 6 bases, leaving 7 bases of the junction unmatched. As DNA, the CDR3 is TGTGCCAGCAGTCACGACAGGGTCCCCTACAATGAGCAGTTCTTC. Translating gives CASSHDRVPYNEQFF.

The V call is TRBV30, the J call TRBJ2-2; TRBD1 matches at 9 bases. CDR1 and CDR2 from the germline V gene are GTSNPN and SVGIG (reference sequence). J was trimmed by 0 bases and V by 2 bases; bases with no gene match: 4. The CDR3 runs 16 residues. The CDR3 sequence is CAWSFWDRANTGELFF. DNA for the CDR3: TGTGCCTGGAGTTTTTGGGACAGGGCGAACACCGGGGAGCTGTTTTTT.

This chain joins TRBV5-1 and TRBJ2-7; TRBD2 is a possible D gene (6 bases). This CDR3 is 16 amino acids long. The V gene lost 3 bases and the J gene lost 0 bases, with 16 bases spanning the gap. The germline V gene encodes CDR1 SGHRS and CDR2 YFSETQ. The CDR3 sequence: CASSSLAAGTSYEQYF. In DNA form, the CDR3 reads TGCGCCAGCAGCTCCCTAGCTGCGGGGACCTCCTACGAGCAGTACTTC.

The V and J genes are TRBV19 and TRBJ1-2; tentative D call: TRBD1 (5 bases). The CDR3 spans 14 residues. Germline values: CDR1 LNHDA, CDR2 SQIVND (reference sequence). Between the trimmed V and J ends, which lost 5 bases and 4 bases, there was a span of 14 bases. CDR3 in DNA: TGTGCCAGTAGTCTGAAGGGTGGGGCCTATGGCTACACCTTC. It translates to CASSLKGGAYGYTF.

The CDR3 is CAWSLTRAGTEAFF. CDR3 bases: TGTGCCTGGAGTTTGACTAGGGCTGGGACTGAAGCTTTCTTT. This chain joins TRBV30 and TRBJ1-1, with D unresolved. Trimming removed 2 bases at V and 5 bases at J, with 15 bases between. Per germline, CDR1 GTSNPN and CDR2 SVGIG (reference sequence). CDR3 size: 14 residues.

This sequence joins TRBV6-4 and TRBJ1-2; D unresolved. CDR3 size: 16 residues. Looked up from germline, CDR1 is MRHNA and CDR2 is SNTAGT. Deletions cut 7 bases from V and 0 bases from J, with 18 bases between. The CDR3 DNA is TGTGCCAGCACTGAGACGGCAGGCCTTGCTAACTATGGCTACACCTTC. Amino acid sequence: CASTETAGLANYGYTF.

The gene calls are TRBV7-3 and TRBJ2-1, with 11 bases identical to TRBD2. CDR3 size: 15 residues. CDR1 SGHTA and CDR2 FQGTGA come from the germline V gene. Unmatched junction bases numbered 4, after V lost 5 bases and J lost 4 bases. The CDR3 is CASSVLAGAYNEQFF. CDR3 sequence (DNA): TGTGCCAGCAGCGTACTAGCGGGGGCTTACAATGAGCAGTTCTTC.

V is TRBV25-1 and J is TRBJ1-3; no clear D gene. V dropped 3 bases and J dropped 11 bases, with 8 bases sitting between them. CDR1 MGHDK and CDR2 SYGVNS come from the germline V gene. This CDR3 contains 11 residues. This CDR3 is CASSERTAIYF. CDR3 bases: TGTGCCAGCAGTGAGAGAACGGCCATATATTTT. Full variable domain (outside the CDR3, taken from reference TRBV25-1 and TRBJ1-3): EADIYQTPRYLVIGTGKKITLECSQTMGHDKMYWYQQDPGMELHLIHYSYGVNSTEKGDLSSESTVSRIRTEHFPLTLESARPSHTSQYLCASSERTAIYFGEGSWLTVV.

V and J are TRBV28 and TRBJ2-1, with 13 bases aligning to TRBD2. Germline trimming cut 4 bases from V and 8 bases from J; bases unmatched to any gene: 8. The CDR3 is made up of 16 amino acids. CDR1 is MDHEN and CDR2 is SYDVKM in the germline V gene. CDR3 sequence: CASSSKRTSGSYEQFF. The CDR3 DNA reads as TGTGCCAGCAGTTCGAAAAGGACTAGCGGGAGTTATGAGCAGTTCTTC. Full variable domain (rest looked up from reference TRBV28 and TRBJ2-1): DVKVTQSSRYLVKRTGEKVFLECVQDMDHENMFWYRQDPGLGLRLIYFSYDVKMKEKGDIPEGYSVSREKKERFSLILESASTNQTSMYLCASSSKRTSGSYEQFFGPGTRLTVL.

The V gene is TRBV4-2, the J gene TRBJ2-3; TRBD2 aligns across 9 bases. V trimming: 3 bases; J trimming: 4 bases; junction bases outside the gene matches: 11. The germline V gene encodes CDR1 LGHNA and CDR2 YNFKEQ. This CDR3 comprises 17 residues. CDR3 sequence: CASSQGLASGTADTQYF. The CDR3 nucleotides read TGTGCCAGCAGCCAGGGGTTGGCTAGCGGGACCGCAGATACGCAGTATTTT.

J is TRBJ2-7 and V is TRBV25-1; D is undetermined. The length of the CDR3 is 13 residues. Between the trimmed V and J ends, which lost 2 bases and 0 bases, there was a span of 5 bases. In germline, CDR1 is MGHDK, CDR2 SYGVNS. CDR3 loop: CASSELGSYEQYF. In DNA, the CDR3 is TGTGCCAGCAGTGAACTAGGCTCCTACGAGCAGTACTTC.

The V and J genes are TRBV27 and TRBJ1-4; 9 positions agree with TRBD1. Germline V gives CDR1 MNHEY, CDR2 SMNVEV (reference sequence). This CDR3 is built from 16 residues. Trimming cost V 8 bases and J 0 bases; bases outside gene matches: 7. CDR3 amino acids: CASRDRALATNEKLFF. In DNA, the CDR3 is TGTGCCAGCCGGGACAGGGCCCTTGCAACTAATGAAAAACTGTTTTTT.

The chain has TRBV7-2 and TRBJ1-3; D possibly corresponds to TRBD1 (6 bases). The CDR3 length is 15 residues. The germline CDR1 and CDR2 sequences are SGHTA and FQGNSA. Deletions cut 7 bases from V and 2 bases from J, with 15 bases between. The CDR3 region is CASKLGGGPGNTIYF. CDR3 bases: TGTGCCAGCAAACTCGGGGGGGGGCCTGGAAACACCATATATTTT.

The J gene is TRBJ2-3, the V gene TRBV5-4; TRBD2 agrees at 8 bases. CDR3 size: 13 residues. The V gene's germline CDR1 is SGHNT and CDR2 YYREEE (reference sequence). V shed 10 bases, J shed 4 bases, and the junction held 8 bases outside the gene matches. Here the CDR3 reads CAFRGGVADTQYF. In DNA, the CDR3 is TGTGCCTTCCGGGGGGGGGTCGCAGATACGCAGTATTTT.

Only a few counts were recorded for this clone. J is TRBJ2-3 and V is TRBV29-1, with D tentatively TRBD2 (5 bases). The CDR3 has 12 amino acids. V gave up 3 bases and J gave up 3 bases, with 7 bases separating them. Germline V gene data show CDR1 as SQVTM and CDR2 as ANQGSEA. The CDR3 DNA is TGCAGCGTTGATCGGGGAACAGATACGCAGTATTTT. Encoded protein: CSVDRGTDTQYF.

The chain recombines TRBV28 with TRBJ1-5, with TRBD1 matching over 8 bases. Losses at the gene ends were 8 bases for V and 10 bases for J; bases not matched to a gene: 16. CDR3 length: 15 amino acids. Per germline, CDR1 MDHEN and CDR2 SYDVKM. The CDR3 spells CASSPEAGGLSPQHF. CDR3 bases: TGTGCCAGCTCCCCGGAGGCAGGGGGCTTAAGTCCCCAGCATTTT. The variable domain in full, with the rest retrieved from reference TRBV28 and TRBJ1-5, is DVKVTQSSRYLVKRTGEKVFLECVQDMDHENMFWYRQDPGLGLRLIYFSYDVKMKEKGDIPEGYSVSREKKERFSLILESASTNQTSMYLCASSPEAGGLSPQHFGDGTRLSIL.

CDR3 coding DNA: TGTGCCAGCAGCCAAGGATGGACAGAACAGAACACCGGGGAGCTGTTTTTT. Its protein is CASSQGWTEQNTGELFF. The genes are TRBV14 and TRBJ2-2, with TRBD1 as a possible D gene (6 bases). The V end lost 1 base, the J end lost 1 base, and 13 bases lay between the germline ends. CDR3 length: 17 residues. Germline lookup yields CDR1 SGHDN and CDR2 FVKESK.

The chain carries TRBV28 and TRBJ2-4; D might be TRBD2 (6 bases). Germline V gene lookup returns CDR1 MDHEN and CDR2 SYDVKM. Trimming pared 4 bases from V and 9 bases from J, leaving 16 bases between. This CDR3 is built from 14 residues. CDR3 in DNA: TGTGCCAGCAGTTCTGGGACTCTATGGGGCATTCAGTACTTC. Amino acid sequence: CASSSGTLWGIQYF. The complete variable domain, with remaining parts taken from reference TRBV28 and TRBJ2-4, reads DVKVTQSSRYLVKRTGEKVFLECVQDMDHENMFWYRQDPGLGLRLIYFSYDVKMKEKGDIPEGYSVSREKKERFSLILESASTNQTSMYLCASSSGTLWGIQYFGAGTRLSVL.

The V gene is TRBV19, the J gene TRBJ1-1; D unresolved. This CDR3 contains 13 residues. Germline values: CDR1 LNHDA, CDR2 SQIVND (reference sequence). V lost 6 bases to trimming and J lost 0 bases, with 8 bases between them. In nucleotides, the CDR3 is TGTGCCAGTAGGAATCGAGTGAACACTGAAGCTTTCTTT. It encodes CASRNRVNTEAFF.

V usage is TRBV5-1 and J usage is TRBJ2-3; TRBD1 matches 10 bases. With V trimmed by 6 bases and J by 0 bases, 4 bases remained unmatched. The V gene's germline CDR1 is SGHRS and CDR2 YFSETQ. The CDR3 has 15 amino acids. For the CDR3, the DNA is TGCGCCAGCAAGCCGGGACAGGGGAGCACAGATACGCAGTATTTT. Protein sequence: CASKPGQGSTDTQYF.

V is TRBV7-8 and J is TRBJ2-3; 8 bases fit TRBD1. V shed 0 bases and J 4 bases; nucleotides not matched to a gene: 6. The CDR3 runs to 16 residues. Germline V gives CDR1 SGHVS, CDR2 FQNEAQ. DNA for the CDR3: TGTGCCAGCAGCTTAGCGGACAGGGAGAATGCAGATACGCAGTATTTT. It specifies CASSLADRENADTQYF.

The chain joins TRBV5-4 to TRBJ1-1; a weak D match, TRBD1 (6 bases). Germline V CDR1 and CDR2: SGHNT, YYREEE (reference sequence). V was trimmed by 4 bases and J by 6 bases, leaving 19 bases between them. The CDR3 is 15 residues long. CDR3 nucleotide sequence: TGTGCCAGCAGCGGTACAGGGTTTCTTGCCGCTGAAGCTTTCTTT. Its translation is CASSGTGFLAAEAFF.

V usage is TRBV27 and J usage is TRBJ2-7, with TRBD1 matching 7 bases. The CDR3 sequence is 16 residues long. V was clipped by 3 bases and J by 0 bases; unmatched bases: 8. Germline-derived CDR1 and CDR2 are MNHEY and SMNVEV (reference sequence). CDR3 region: CASSFHRQGSSYEQYF. The CDR3 coding sequence is TGTGCCAGCAGTTTTCACAGACAGGGTAGCTCCTACGAGCAGTACTTC.

The chain joins TRBV9 to TRBJ1-1; D is ambiguous. The germline gives CDR1 SGDLS, CDR2 YYNGEE. The V and J ends lost 3 bases and 5 bases respectively, with 14 bases between them. The CDR3 runs to 14 residues. CDR3 residues: CASSEMTPTTEAFF. DNA for the CDR3: TGTGCCAGCAGCGAGATGACACCAACAACTGAAGCTTTCTTT.

The chain couples TRBV7-2 to TRBJ2-7, with 14 positions matching TRBD2. Germline V gives CDR1 SGHTA, CDR2 FQGNSA. The V segment lost 1 base and the J segment 2 bases; nucleotides outside the gene matches: 7. The CDR3 is made up of 18 amino acids. For the CDR3, the DNA is TGTGCCAGCAGCTTAGGACTAGCGGGAGGGCCCTTACCCTACGAGCAGTACTTC. Translation: CASSLGLAGGPLPYEQYF.

The chain links TRBV28 to TRBJ2-1; D is possibly TRBD1 (5 bases). V lost 5 bases and J lost 6, with 8 bases in between. This CDR3 contains 12 residues. Germline loops: CDR1 MDHEN, CDR2 SYDVKM. The CDR3 DNA follows: TGTGCCAGCAGTGGGGCCGGCAATGAGCAGTTCTTC. This sequence encodes CASSGAGNEQFF.

This rearrangement joins TRBV5-1 to TRBJ2-5; TRBD1 might be the D (6 bases). Germline V CDR1 and CDR2: SGHRS, YFSETQ. The CDR3 totals 15 residues. Trimming stripped 5 bases from V and 3 bases from J, with 17 bases between. The CDR3 DNA sequence: TGCGCCAGCAGGCTCTGGGGGACACCAGAAGAGACCCAGTACTTC. This encodes CASRLWGTPEETQYF.

The chain couples TRBV10-3 to TRBJ1-3; TRBD1 might be the D (6 bases). Trimming cost V 10 bases and J 1 base, with 11 bases left between them. Germline V gene data show CDR1 as ENHRY and CDR2 as SYGVKD. The CDR3 is 13 amino acids. The CDR3: CATQGISGNTIYF. Here the CDR3 DNA reads TGTGCCACACAGGGAATTTCTGGAAACACCATATATTTT.

V is TRBV5-6 and J is TRBJ2-7, with a possible D match to TRBD2 (5 bases). The germline V gene encodes CDR1 SGHDT and CDR2 YYEEEE. V lost 4 bases to trimming and J lost 4 bases, with 15 bases between them. The CDR3 spans 14 residues. CDR3 protein: CASSRLLERYEQYF. CDR3 nucleotides: TGTGCCAGCAGCCGACTACTGGAACGATACGAGCAGTACTTC.